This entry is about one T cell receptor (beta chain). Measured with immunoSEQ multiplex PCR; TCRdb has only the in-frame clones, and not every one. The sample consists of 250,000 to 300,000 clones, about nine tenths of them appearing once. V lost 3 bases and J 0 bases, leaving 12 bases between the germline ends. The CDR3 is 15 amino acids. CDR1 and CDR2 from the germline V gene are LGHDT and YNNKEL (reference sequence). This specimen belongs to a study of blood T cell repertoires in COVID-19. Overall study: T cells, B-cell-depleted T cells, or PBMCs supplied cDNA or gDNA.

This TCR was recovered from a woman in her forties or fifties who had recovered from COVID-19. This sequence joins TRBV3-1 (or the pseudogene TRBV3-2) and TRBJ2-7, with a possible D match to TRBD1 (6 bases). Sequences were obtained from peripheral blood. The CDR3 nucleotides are TGTGCCAGCAGCCAGGGGGCCCCGTACTCCTACGAGCAGTACTTC. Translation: CASSQGAPYSYEQYF.